These T cell receptor beta chains were read from a single sample in a study of blood T cell repertoires in COVID-19. Measured with immunoSEQ multiplex PCR; TCRdb has only the in-frame clones, and not every one. The sample has around 330,000 clones; about 91% are singletons. Input material: PBMCs or T cells enriched from blood (not recorded which). The receptors stem from a woman aged 40 to 49 who had recovered from COVID-19. Each CDR3 is given with its conserved first and last residue. The D gene is left open where the match is weak. Not all rows give a size; the values are once, few, many and, for expanded clones, a class.

CASSLRGSSEQYF	TGTGCCAGCAGTTTAAGGGGTAGTTCCGAGCAGTACTTC	TRBJ2-7	TRBV28	.	.
CASSLGQGTYEQYF	TGTGCCAGCAGCTTAGGCCAGGGAACCTACGAGCAGTACTTC	TRBJ2-7	TRBV7-9	.	.
CASSYALGRVSEQFF	TGTGCCAGCAGTTACGCTTTGGGGAGGGTCAGTGAGCAGTTCTTC	TRBJ2-1	TRBV11-2	.	TRBD2
CASSLYWAGGYMNTEAFF	TGTGCCAGCAGCTTGTATTGGGCAGGGGGCTACATGAACACTGAAGCTTTCTTT	TRBJ1-1	TRBV5-8	.	TRBD1
CAWSRGNNQPQHF	TGTGCCTGGTCCCGGGGAAACAATCAGCCCCAGCATTTT	TRBJ1-5	TRBV30	.	.
CASSTPTGTGDDIQYF	TGTGCCAGCAGCACTCCGACGGGGACAGGGGACGACATTCAGTACTTC	TRBJ2-4	TRBV5-4	.	TRBD1
CASSLVQGYTEAFF	TGTGCCAGCAGTTTAGTCCAGGGGTACACTGAAGCTTTCTTT	TRBJ1-1	TRBV27	.	.
CATNTEAGELFF	TGTGCCACCAACACAGAAGCCGGGGAGCTGTTTTTT	TRBJ2-2	TRBV25-1	.	.
CASSLGDFSNQPQHF	TGTGCCAGCAGCTTAGGGGACTTCTCCAATCAGCCCCAGCATTTT	TRBJ1-5	TRBV7-9	.	.
CASSQGRANTDEQYF	TGCGCCAGCAGCCAAGGGCGGGCGAATACGGACGAGCAGTACTTC	TRBJ2-7	TRBV4-3	.	.
CASRITGDYGYTF	TGTGCCAGCAGAATTACAGGGGACTATGGCTACACCTTC	TRBJ1-2	TRBV6-5	.	TRBD1
CAIRGGESDTQYF	TGTGCCATCAGAGGCGGGGAATCAGATACGCAGTATTTT	TRBJ2-3	TRBV10-3	.	.
CATPGTGNYGYTF	TGTGCCACCCCCGGGACAGGGAACTATGGCTACACCTTC	TRBJ1-2	TRBV28	.	TRBD1
CASSPMGEGQFF	TGTGCCAGCTCACCAATGGGGGAGGGGCAGTTCTTC	TRBJ2-1	TRBV18	.	TRBD2
CASSPWGGSEAFF	TGTGCCAGCAGCCCATGGGGGGGTTCGGAAGCTTTCTTT	TRBJ1-1	TRBV7-3	.	.
CASSYSIGSNEQFF	TGTGCCAGCAGTTACTCGATTGGCAGCAATGAGCAGTTCTTC	TRBJ2-1	TRBV6-5	.	.
CASSDYEGPNTEAFF	TGTGCCAGCAGCGATTACGAGGGTCCGAACACTGAAGCTTTCTTT	TRBJ1-1	TRBV5-6	once	.
CAWSGGYNEQFF	TGTGCCTGGAGTGGAGGGTACAATGAGCAGTTCTTC	TRBJ2-1	TRBV30	.	.
CASHRTSANGDTGELFF	TGTGCCAGTCACCGGACTAGCGCGAACGGGGACACCGGGGAGCTGTTTTTT	TRBJ2-2	TRBV19	.	TRBD2
CATSRESNRNQPQHF	TGTGCCACCAGCAGAGAGAGTAATCGCAATCAGCCCCAGCATTTT	TRBJ1-5	TRBV15	.	.
CASSTAGHSSYNEQFF	TGTGCCAGTAGTACGGCGGGCCATAGCTCCTACAATGAGCAGTTCTTC	TRBJ2-1	TRBV19	.	.
CACLEMSAGSGNTIYF	TGTGCCTGTTTGGAAATGTCGGCGGGCTCTGGAAACACCATATATTTT	TRBJ1-3	TRBV30	.	.
CASSSGTVTEAFF	TGTGCCAGCAGTTCAGGGACAGTCACTGAAGCTTTCTTT	TRBJ1-1	TRBV28	few	TRBD1
CASRLTLPGQNTEAFF	TGTGCCAGCAGACTGACCCTTCCGGGACAGAACACTGAAGCTTTCTTT	TRBJ1-1	TRBV28	once	.
CASSLSLAYEQYF	TGTGCCAGCAGTTTATCGCTAGCGTACGAGCAGTACTTC	TRBJ2-7	TRBV27	.	.
CASSSGLAARGAGELFF	TGTGCCAGCAGCTCGGGACTAGCGGCCAGGGGGGCCGGGGAGCTGTTTTTT	TRBJ2-2	TRBV7-6	.	TRBD2
CSVEAGLVRMNTEAFF	TGCAGCGTTGAAGCAGGGTTAGTGAGGATGAACACTGAAGCTTTCTTT	TRBJ1-1	TRBV29-1	.	.
CATSRGSGQGNTEAFF	TGTGCCACCAGCAGAGGTTCGGGACAGGGGAACACTGAAGCTTTCTTT	TRBJ1-1	TRBV15	.	TRBD1
CASGLVLGTGVNEQFF	TGTGCTAGTGGTTTGGTACTAGGGACGGGGGTCAATGAGCAGTTCTTC	TRBJ2-1	TRBV12-5	.	.
CASSFGQGGSRGYTF	TGCGCCAGCAGCTTCGGACAGGGCGGCTCCCGCGGCTACACCTTC	TRBJ1-2	TRBV5-1	.	TRBD1
CASSPGQGVPQPQHF	TGTGCCAGCAGTCCGGGCCAGGGGGTGCCTCAGCCCCAGCATTTT	TRBJ1-5	TRBV6-5	.	TRBD1
CASSPRGRVNTEAFF	TGTGCCAGCAGCCCAAGGGGCAGGGTCAACACTGAAGCTTTCTTT	TRBJ1-1	TRBV28	.	.
CASSPTGLADQGEQFF	TGTGCCAGCTCACCTACGGGACTAGCGGATCAAGGTGAGCAGTTCTTC	TRBJ2-1	TRBV18	once	TRBD2
CASTDRGRGDNQPQHF	TGTGCCAGCACCGATAGGGGCAGGGGGGACAATCAGCCCCAGCATTTT	TRBJ1-5	TRBV28	.	TRBD1
CASSFGGNTGELFF	TGCGCCAGCAGCTTCGGCGGAAACACCGGGGAGCTGTTTTTT	TRBJ2-2	TRBV5-1	once	.
CAWRGDRGLGPQHF	TGTGCCTGGAGAGGTGACAGGGGGCTTGGGCCCCAGCATTTT	TRBJ1-5	TRBV30	.	TRBD1
CASRTLQGKGYF	TGTGCCAGCAGGACGCTGCAGGGGAAAGGGTATTTT	TRBJ1-3	TRBV28	.	.
CASSLAAGVYNEQFF	TGTGCCAGCAGTTTAGCGGCCGGCGTCTACAATGAGCAGTTCTTC	TRBJ2-1	TRBV27	.	.
CASSVGQQNTEAFF	TGTGCCAGTAGTGTCGGACAGCAGAACACTGAAGCTTTCTTT	TRBJ1-1	TRBV19	.	.
CASGRGRGGYTF	TGTGCCAGCGGTAGGGGGAGGGGTGGCTACACCTTC	TRBJ1-2	TRBV27	.	.
CASSQGTGGRQETQYF	TGCGCCAGCAGCCAAGGGACGGGGGGCCGACAAGAGACCCAGTACTTC	TRBJ2-5	TRBV4-1	once	.
CASSPGQGDQPQHF	TGTGCCAGCTCACCGGGACAGGGCGATCAGCCCCAGCATTTT	TRBJ1-5	TRBV18	.	TRBD1
CAITRQGLSSYNEQFF	TGTGCCATCACCCGACAGGGGCTTAGCTCCTACAATGAGCAGTTCTTC	TRBJ2-1	TRBV10-3	.	TRBD1
CASSLQGAGELFF	TGTGCCAGCTCACTTCAGGGCGCCGGGGAGCTGTTTTTT	TRBJ2-2	TRBV18	.	.
CASREAKNIQYF	TGTGCCAGTAGGGAGGCCAAAAACATTCAGTACTTC	TRBJ2-4	TRBV28	.	.
CASSQGATHNEQFF	TGTGCCAGCAGCCAAGGGGCTACACACAATGAGCAGTTCTTC	TRBJ2-1	TRBV3-1/TRBV3-2	.	.
CASSQDHPVSYGYTF	TGCGCCAGCAGCCAAGATCACCCGGTTAGCTATGGCTACACCTTC	TRBJ1-2	TRBV4-1	.	.
CARSLVSGSGRHTDTQYF	TGTGCCAGAAGCTTAGTTTCGGGTAGCGGGAGGCACACAGATACGCAGTATTTT	TRBJ2-3	TRBV7-5	.	.
CASSQAGPGDTQYF	TGTGCCAGCAGCCAGGCAGGGCCGGGTGATACGCAGTATTTT	TRBJ2-3	TRBV3-1/TRBV3-2	.	.
CASERGVRETQYF	TGTGCCAGCGAGCGGGGGGTTCGGGAGACCCAGTACTTC	TRBJ2-5	TRBV28	.	TRBD2
CASRRGQGSGELFF	TGTGCCAGCAGGCGGGGACAGGGTTCCGGGGAGCTGTTTTTT	TRBJ2-2	TRBV27	.	TRBD1
CASSPNTSKNIQYF	TGTGCCAGCAGCCCTAATACGAGCAAAAACATTCAGTACTTC	TRBJ2-4	TRBV5-4	.	.
CASSAGTPAEQFF	TGTGCCAGCAGCGCCGGGACTCCTGCCGAGCAGTTCTTC	TRBJ2-1	TRBV5-6	.	.
CASSVGVAGLYEQYF	TGTGCCAGCAGCGTAGGAGTAGCGGGGTTATACGAGCAGTACTTC	TRBJ2-7	TRBV9	.	TRBD2
CASTRGTGGYEQYF	TGTGCCAGCACGCGGGGGACAGGGGGTTACGAGCAGTACTTC	TRBJ2-7	TRBV25-1	.	TRBD1
CASSQLAGVGETQYF	TGCGCCAGCAGCCAACTAGCGGGAGTGGGGGAGACCCAGTACTTC	TRBJ2-5	TRBV5-1	.	TRBD2
CASSVPGQSYEQYF	TGTGCCAGCAGTGTCCCGGGACAGTCCTACGAGCAGTACTTC	TRBJ2-7	TRBV21-1	.	.
CASSLPGCNQPQHF	TGTGCCAGCAGCTTACCAGGGTGCAATCAGCCCCAGCATTTT	TRBJ1-5	TRBV7-4	.	.
CASSLGVGELFF	TGTGCCAGCAGTTTGGGAGTCGGGGAGCTGTTTTTT	TRBJ2-2	TRBV28	.	.